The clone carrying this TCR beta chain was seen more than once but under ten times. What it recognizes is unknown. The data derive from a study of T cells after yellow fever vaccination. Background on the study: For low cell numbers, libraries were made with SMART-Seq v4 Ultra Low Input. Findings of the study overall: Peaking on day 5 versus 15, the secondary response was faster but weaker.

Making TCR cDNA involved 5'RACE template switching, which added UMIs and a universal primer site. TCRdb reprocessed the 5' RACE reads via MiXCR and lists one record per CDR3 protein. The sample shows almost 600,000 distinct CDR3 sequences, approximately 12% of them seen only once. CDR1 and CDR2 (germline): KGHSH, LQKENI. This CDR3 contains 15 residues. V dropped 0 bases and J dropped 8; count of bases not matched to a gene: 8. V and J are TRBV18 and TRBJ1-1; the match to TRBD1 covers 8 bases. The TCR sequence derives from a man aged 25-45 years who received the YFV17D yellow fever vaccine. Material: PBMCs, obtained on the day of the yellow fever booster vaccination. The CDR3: CASSPPSSRGLEAFF. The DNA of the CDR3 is TGTGCCAGCTCACCACCGTCTAGCAGGGGGCTGGAAGCTTTCTTT.